The 15 T cell receptor beta chains below all came from one sample that was sequenced in a study of beta chain features in type 1 diabetes. Expressed TCRB transcripts were sequenced, since all the RNA that had been isolated was reverse transcribed. Using immunoSEQ multiplex PCR, the repertoire was profiled, and TCRdb retains in-frame clones only, with some absent. In the table there are about 120,000 clones, about a sixth of which are singletons. Points from the study as a whole: For Type 1 diabetes patients, all four CD4+ subsets carried TCRB CDR3s that were moderately but significantly shorter.

Their recognized antigens are unknown. The sample consisted of central memory CD4+ T cells from blood. All receptors come from a young man with type 1 diabetes.

This clone was observed a handful of times. The chain recombines TRBV19 with TRBJ1-2; possibly TRBD1 for D (5 bases). The germline V gene has CDR1 LNHDA and CDR2 SQIVND (reference sequence). V lost 6 bases, J lost 2 bases, and 7 bases lay in between. This CDR3 is 12 amino acids long. CDR3 residues: CASRGRNYGYTF. The CDR3 region has the DNA TGTGCCAGTAGGGGACGGAACTATGGCTACACCTTC.

The chain recombines TRBV2 with TRBJ2-2; no reliable D call. The germline V gene encodes CDR1 SNHLY and CDR2 FYNNEI. V shed 3 bases and J shed 0 bases, with 11 bases lying between them. This CDR3 is built from 16 residues. In DNA, the CDR3 is TGTGCCAGCAGTGACTGGGCGATACCGAACACCGGGGAGCTGTTTTTT. Residues: CASSDWAIPNTGELFF.

This chain connects TRBV18 to TRBJ2-7; D uncertain. This CDR3 contains 11 residues. From germline, CDR1 is KGHSH and CDR2 LQKENI. Trimming took off 5 bases at V and 5 bases at J, with 7 bases between the two ends. The CDR3 sequence: CASSSRDEQYF. The CDR3, as DNA: TGTGCCAGCTCATCCCGTGACGAGCAGTACTTC. Filled out from reference TRBV18 and TRBJ2-7, the complete variable domain reads NAGVMQNPRHLVRRRGQEARLRCSPMKGHSHVYWYRQLPEEGLKFMVYLQKENIIDESGMPKERFSAEFPKEGPSILRIQQVVRGDSAAYFCASSSRDEQYFGPGTRLTVT.

This clone showed up just a few times. This chain uses TRBV7-9 with TRBJ1-6, with 7 bases lining up with TRBD1. Trimming at V came to 3 bases and at J to 14 bases, leaving 10 bases not matched to a gene. There are 14 residues in the CDR3. Germline V gene sequence: CDR1 SEHNR, CDR2 FQNEAQ (reference sequence). The CDR3 DNA sequence: TGTGCCAGCAGCTTTGCACAGGGGTTGGACACCCTCCACTTT. It is translated as CASSFAQGLDTLHF.

There are a few counts of this clone. The V call is TRBV30, the J call TRBJ1-6; possibly TRBD1 for D (6 bases). With 3 bases removed from V and 2 bases from J, the gap between germline ends came to 8 bases. This CDR3 region has 14 residues. Germline values: CDR1 GTSNPN, CDR2 SVGIG (reference sequence). The CDR3 DNA follows: TGTGCCTGGAGCGGGGGCACCTATAATTCACCCCTCCACTTT. Translated: CAWSGGTYNSPLHF.

This clone was detected a few times. This chain joins TRBV6-5 and TRBJ1-5; 7 bases match TRBD1. The ends lost 5 bases at V and 7 bases at J; junction bases unmatched: 5. In germline, CDR1 is MNHEY, CDR2 SVGAGI. The CDR3 totals 13 residues. The CDR3 DNA follows: TGTGCCAGCAGTCGACAGGGAGGACAGCCCCAGCATTTT. Translating it yields CASSRQGGQPQHF.

This clone was observed a handful of times. The genes are TRBV4-2 and TRBJ2-7; no definite D call. The CDR3 loop spans 14 amino acids. The germline V gene has CDR1 LGHNA and CDR2 YNFKEQ. V was pared by 0 bases and J by 4 bases, with 10 bases between. CDR3 bases: TGTGCCAGCAGCCAAGAGGAAGAGGAATACGAGCAGTACTTC. Translated, it gives CASSQEEEEYEQYF.

In the case of this clone: The sample carries other DNA sequences with the same CDR3. V gene TRBV5-1 combines with J gene TRBJ2-3; D gene unclear. V shed 4 bases and J shed 0 bases, with 3 bases lying between them. This CDR3 is built from 12 residues. Per the germline V gene, CDR1 is SGHRS and CDR2 is YFSETQ. The CDR3 reads CASSLSTDTQYF. As DNA, the CDR3 is TGCGCCAGCAGCCTCAGCACAGATACGCAGTATTTT.

This sequence joins TRBV7-6 and TRBJ2-1; 9 bases are a match to TRBD2. The CDR3 totals 17 residues. J was trimmed by 6 bases and V by 1 base; bases with no gene match: 10. In germline, CDR1 is SGHVS, CDR2 FNYEAQ. Here the CDR3 DNA reads TGTGCCAGCAGCTTAGGCCTCTGGGCGGGGGGGCCCAATGAGCAGTTCTTC. It specifies CASSLGLWAGGPNEQFF. Full variable domain (missing parts from reference TRBV7-6 and TRBJ2-1): GAGVSQSPRYKVTKRGQDVALRCDPISGHVSLYWYRQALGQGPEFLTYFNYEAQQDKSGLPNDRFSAERPEGSISTLTIQRTEQRDSAMYRCASSLGLWAGGPNEQFFGPGTRLTVL.

V usage is TRBV27 and J usage is TRBJ1-4, with 8 bases aligning to TRBD1. The CDR3 has 17 amino acids. Losses at the gene ends were 5 bases for V and 3 bases for J; bases not matched to a gene: 11. Germline V CDR1 and CDR2: MNHEY, SMNVEV (reference sequence). The CDR3 loop reads CASSDGQGPAANEKLFF. The CDR3 DNA is TGTGCCAGCAGTGACGGACAGGGCCCTGCGGCTAATGAAAAACTGTTTTTT. Full variable domain (remainder filled in from reference TRBV27 and TRBJ1-4): EAQVTQNPRYLITVTGKKLTVTCSQNMNHEYMSWYRQDPGLGLRQIYYSMNVEVTDKGDVPEGYKVSRKEKRNFPLILESPSPNQTSLYFCASSDGQGPAANEKLFFGSGTQLSVL.

This clone was recorded only once. CDR3 coding DNA: TGTGCCAGCACCCCAACGCCGGGGACAGGGTCCACAGATACGCAGTATTTT. It encodes CASTPTPGTGSTDTQYF. The rearrangement links TRBV9 to TRBJ2-3; 9 nucleotides match TRBD1. The V and J ends lost 6 bases and 2 bases, in that order; junction bases with no gene match: 13. The V gene's germline CDR1 is SGDLS and CDR2 YYNGEE. CDR3 length: 17 residues.

A few counts support this clone. This chain joins TRBV18 and TRBJ2-5; 9 bases align to TRBD1. In germline, CDR1 is KGHSH, CDR2 LQKENI. Trimming cost V 3 bases and J 3 bases; bases outside gene matches: 2. The CDR3 runs to 14 residues. This CDR3 is CASSPGQGEETQYF. The CDR3 region has the DNA TGTGCCAGCTCACCGGGACAGGGTGAAGAGACCCAGTACTTC. Supplemented by reference TRBV18 and TRBJ2-5, the full variable domain reads NAGVMQNPRHLVRRRGQEARLRCSPMKGHSHVYWYRQLPEEGLKFMVYLQKENIIDESGMPKERFSAEFPKEGPSILRIQQVVRGDSAAYFCASSPGQGEETQYFGPGTRLLVL.

The J gene is TRBJ2-3, the V gene TRBV5-1, with unresolved D. The germline V gene encodes CDR1 SGHRS and CDR2 YFSETQ. V dropped 0 bases and J dropped 2 bases, with 4 bases sitting between them. This CDR3 region has 13 residues. The DNA for the CDR3 is TGCGCCAGCAGCTTGGTTTTCACAGATACGCAGTATTTT. Translating gives CASSLVFTDTQYF.

This clone has just one count. The chain is built from TRBV4-3 and TRBJ2-5; 11 positions match TRBD2. This CDR3 has 17 amino acids. With 2 bases clipped from V and 5 bases from J, the junction kept 10 bases outside the gene matches. Germline CDR1 is LGHNA and CDR2 is YSLEER. DNA of the CDR3: TGCGCCAGCAGCCAAAGTGTTCTAGCGGGGGGCCGGGAGACCCAGTACTTC. Translated, it gives CASSQSVLAGGRETQYF.

This sequence joins TRBV4-3 and TRBJ1-5; no reliable D call. CDR1 is LGHNA and CDR2 is YSLEER in the germline V gene. The V gene lost 0 bases and the J gene lost 9 bases, with 9 bases spanning the gap. This CDR3 region has 13 residues. CDR3 region: CASSQEEGLPQHF. The CDR3 nucleotides read TGCGCCAGCAGCCAAGAAGAGGGTTTGCCCCAGCATTTT.